Listed below are T cell receptor beta chains from one sample, sequenced in a study of somatic mutations in cytotoxic T cells in rheumatoid arthritis. Method: immunoSEQ multiplex PCR; TCRdb's copy keeps in-frame clones and lacks some. In the table there are 6,500 to 7,500 clones, around three quarters of which are singletons. Sequenced: CD8+ T cells sorted from blood. These receptors came from an adult with rheumatoid arthritis. The CDR3 runs from the conserved cysteine through the conserved F or W. The D gene is left open where the match is weak. Clone size is shown for a subset of rows, as once, few, many or a class of expanded clone.

clone_size	v_call	d_call	j_call	cdr3_aa	cdr3_nt
once	TRBV29-1	.	TRBJ2-3	CSVGGAGMHTQYF	TGCAGCGTTGGGGGCGCGGGGATGCATACGCAGTATTTT
.	TRBV29-1	.	TRBJ2-3	CSGWRGTDTQYF	TGCAGCGGGTGGCGGGGCACAGATACGCAGTATTTT
.	TRBV23-1	.	TRBJ2-6	CAISELFSGANVLTF	TGCGCCATATCGGAGCTCTTCTCTGGGGCCAACGTCCTGACTTTC
.	TRBV18	TRBD1	TRBJ2-3	CASSLFSPGQGEDTQYF	TGTGCCAGCTCACTCTTCTCACCGGGACAGGGTGAAGATACGCAGTATTTT
.	TRBV11-2	TRBD2	TRBJ2-7	CASSLGPSGGYEQYF	TGTGCCAGCAGCTTAGGTCCTAGCGGGGGTTACGAGCAGTACTTC
.	TRBV7-6	.	TRBJ1-1	CASSLAPGTEAFF	TGTGCCAGCAGCTTAGCGCCAGGGACTGAAGCTTTCTTT
once	TRBV9	TRBD1	TRBJ1-4	CASSADRAAEKLFF	TGTGCCAGCAGCGCGGACAGGGCGGCAGAAAAACTGTTTTTT
once	TRBV4-2	TRBD2	TRBJ2-2	CASSHFHLSGGNTGELFF	TGTGCCAGCAGCCACTTCCACCTAAGCGGGGGGAACACCGGGGAGCTGTTTTTT
medium-sized	TRBV5-6	TRBD1	TRBJ2-1	CASSGTGGKNEQFF	TGTGCCAGCAGCGGGACAGGGGGCAAGAATGAGCAGTTCTTC
.	TRBV4-1	.	TRBJ1-3	CASSQVHRVSGNTIYF	TGCGCCAGCAGCCAAGTTCACAGAGTCTCTGGAAACACCATATATTTT
.	TRBV6-1	.	TRBJ1-6	CASSEGQGVSYNSPLHF	TGTGCCAGCAGTGAAGGGCAGGGCGTCTCCTATAATTCACCCCTCCACTTT
few	TRBV5-6	TRBD1	TRBJ1-6	CASSRGQGSNSPLHF	TGTGCCAGCAGCCGGGGACAGGGGTCGAATTCACCCCTCCACTTT
.	TRBV19	.	TRBJ2-3	CASSRDTGTDTQYF	TGTGCCAGTAGCAGAGACACGGGAACAGATACGCAGTATTTT
.	TRBV7-9	.	TRBJ1-5	CASSLADNQPQHF	TGTGCCAGCAGCTTAGCGGATAATCAGCCCCAGCATTTT
.	TRBV10-3	.	TRBJ1-5	CATRVEGENQPQHF	TGTGCCACCCGAGTTGAGGGTGAAAATCAGCCCCAGCATTTT